These 7 T cell receptor beta chains came from one sample sequenced in a study of T cells expressing NK-cell markers. TCRdb reprocessed the 5' RACE reads, keeping one entry per CDR3 protein, no DNA. This sample carries approximately 440,000 distinct CDR3 sequences, with approximately 1.5% going to the ten biggest clones. The sequencing input was blood T cells: a sorted CD56 or NKG2C T cell subset, CD4+ or CD8+ T cells, or bulk PBMC T cells (not recorded which). The receptors were sampled from a woman aged 45-59 years in good health.

The chain is built from TRBV12-3 or TRBV12-4 and TRBJ2-3; absent DNA, TCRdb's TRBD1 call cannot be checked. The CDR3 loop spans 14 amino acids. CDR3 amino acids: CASSRDHSTDTQYF.

V is TRBV5-1 and J is TRBJ2-7; TCRdb proposes TRBD1, but this gene call is untestable without DNA. Germline V gives CDR1 SGHRS, CDR2 YFSETQ. The CDR3 sequence is 13 residues long. The CDR3 loop is CASSLTRAYEQYF.

The rearrangement uses TRBV5-4 and TRBJ2-5; no DNA is available, so the TRBD1 call from TCRdb remains unchecked. There are 15 residues in the CDR3. Germline V gene sequence: CDR1 SGHNT, CDR2 YYREEE (reference sequence). CDR3 sequence: CASSSQRGVRETQYF.

V usage is TRBV29-1 and J usage is TRBJ2-3; TCRdb's D call of TRBD2 is untestable without DNA. The CDR3 totals 16 residues. Germline CDR1 reads SQVTM; CDR2 reads ANQGSEA. The CDR3 loop is CSVEYRWEASTDTQYF.

V is TRBV4-1 and J is TRBJ1-1; TCRdb selects TRBD1, and the lack of DNA leaves this call unchecked. The CDR3 loop spans 16 amino acids. In germline, CDR1 is MGHRA, CDR2 YSYEKL. CDR3: CASSGPGRVLNTEAFF.

The chain links TRBV7-6 to TRBJ2-2; TCRdb gives TRBD1 as the D gene, but with no DNA this cannot be confirmed. The CDR3 runs to 19 residues. CDR1 is SGHVS, CDR2 FNYEAQ, per germline. This CDR3 reads CASSPRRRDRGGKTGELFF.

The V and J genes are TRBV3-1 and TRBJ1-1; the TCRdb call, TRBD1, lacks DNA for checking. This CDR3 spans 14 amino acids. The germline V gene has CDR1 LGHDT and CDR2 YNNKEL (reference sequence). CDR3 amino acids: CASSQVRTATEAFF.